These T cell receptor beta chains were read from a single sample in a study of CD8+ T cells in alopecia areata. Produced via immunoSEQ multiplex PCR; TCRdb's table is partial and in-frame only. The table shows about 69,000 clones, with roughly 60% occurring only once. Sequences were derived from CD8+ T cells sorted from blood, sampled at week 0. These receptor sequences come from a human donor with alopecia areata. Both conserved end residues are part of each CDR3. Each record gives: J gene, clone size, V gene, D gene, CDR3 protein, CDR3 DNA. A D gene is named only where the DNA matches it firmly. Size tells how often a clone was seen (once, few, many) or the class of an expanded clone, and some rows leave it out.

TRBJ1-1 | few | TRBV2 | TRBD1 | CASRAGQGAWTEAFF | TGTGCCAGCAGGGCGGGACAGGGGGCCTGGACTGAAGCTTTCTTT
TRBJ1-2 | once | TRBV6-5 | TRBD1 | CASSKDREHDYGYTF | TGTGCCAGCAGTAAAGACAGGGAGCACGACTATGGCTACACCTTC
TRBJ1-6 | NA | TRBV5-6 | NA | CASSFSRSPLHF | TGTGCCAGCAGCTTCAGTCGGTCACCCCTCCACTTT
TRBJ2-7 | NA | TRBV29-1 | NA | CSVAVGYEQYF | TGCAGCGTTGCTGTGGGATACGAGCAGTACTTC
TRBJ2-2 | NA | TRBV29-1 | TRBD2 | CSVVAGVIGELFF | TGCAGCGTTGTGGCGGGAGTTATCGGGGAGCTGTTTTTT
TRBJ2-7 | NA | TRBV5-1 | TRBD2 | CASSFGTSGGYEQYF | TGCGCCAGCAGCTTCGGGACTAGCGGGGGCTACGAGCAGTACTTC
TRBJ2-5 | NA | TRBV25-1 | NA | CASSEWPGVQETQYF | TGTGCCAGCAGTGAATGGCCGGGCGTTCAAGAGACCCAGTACTTC
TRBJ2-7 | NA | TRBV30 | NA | CAWRPVHEQYF | TGTGCCTGGAGGCCCGTCCACGAGCAGTACTTC
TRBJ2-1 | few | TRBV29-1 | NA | CSVEGTEGSYNEQFF | TGCAGCGTTGAAGGAACCGAGGGGTCCTACAATGAGCAGTTCTTC
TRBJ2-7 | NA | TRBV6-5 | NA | CASSYEASQTYEQYF | TGTGCCAGCAGTTACGAGGCTAGTCAGACCTACGAGCAGTACTTC
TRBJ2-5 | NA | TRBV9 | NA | CASSAGGRDQETQYF | TGTGCCAGCAGCGCCGGGGGCAGGGACCAAGAGACCCAGTACTTC
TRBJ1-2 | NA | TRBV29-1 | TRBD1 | CSVHNRDSQANYGYTF | TGCAGCGTTCATAACCGGGACAGTCAAGCTAACTATGGCTACACCTTC
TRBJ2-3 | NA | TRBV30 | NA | CAWSSGPTQYF | TGTGCCTGGAGTTCCGGTCCTACGCAGTATTTT
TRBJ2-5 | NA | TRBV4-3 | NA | CASSQDFGGVQETQYF | TGCGCCAGCAGCCAAGATTTCGGGGGAGTACAAGAGACCCAGTACTTC
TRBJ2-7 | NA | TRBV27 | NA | CASSLIGPQGHEQYF | TGTGCCAGCAGTTTAATAGGGCCCCAGGGGCACGAGCAGTACTTC
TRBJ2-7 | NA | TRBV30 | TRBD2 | CACLAGVGYEQYF | TGTGCCTGCCTAGCGGGAGTTGGTTACGAGCAGTACTTC
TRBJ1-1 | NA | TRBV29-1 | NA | CSVADTEAFF | TGCAGCGTTGCTGACACTGAAGCTTTCTTT
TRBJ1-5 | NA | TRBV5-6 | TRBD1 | CASSSADRVFNSNQPQHF | TGTGCCAGCAGCTCAGCGGACAGGGTTTTCAATAGCAATCAGCCCCAGCATTTT
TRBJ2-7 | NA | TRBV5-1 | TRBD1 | CASSLGTGGKNEQYF | TGCGCCAGCAGCCTCGGGACAGGGGGGAAAAACGAGCAGTACTTC
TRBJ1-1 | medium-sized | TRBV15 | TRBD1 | CATITPGTGGVRGTEAFF | TGTGCCACCATTACCCCCGGGACAGGGGGCGTACGTGGCACTGAAGCTTTCTTT
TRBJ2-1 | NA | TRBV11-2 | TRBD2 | CASSLVLGRPPREQFF | TGTGCCAGCAGCTTAGTCCTCGGGAGGCCTCCGCGTGAGCAGTTCTTC
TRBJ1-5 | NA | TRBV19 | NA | CASSIDPPNQPQHF | TGTGCCAGTAGTATCGACCCCCCCAATCAGCCCCAGCATTTT
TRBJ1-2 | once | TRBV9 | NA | CASSLPDGGYTF | TGTGCCAGCAGTCTTCCGGACGGCGGCTACACCTTC
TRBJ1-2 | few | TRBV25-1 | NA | CASSEVYLSYGYTF | TGTGCCAGCAGTGAAGTATACCTATCCTATGGCTACACCTTC
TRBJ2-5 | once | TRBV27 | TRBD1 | CASSLTGHETQYF | TGTGCCAGCAGTTTGACAGGGCACGAGACCCAGTACTTC
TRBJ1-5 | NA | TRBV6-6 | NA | CASSWEAYSNQPQHF | TGTGCCAGCAGTTGGGAGGCATATAGCAATCAGCCCCAGCATTTT
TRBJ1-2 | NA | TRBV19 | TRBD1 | CASNDRGAYGYTF | TGTGCCAGTAACGACAGGGGCGCCTATGGCTACACCTTC
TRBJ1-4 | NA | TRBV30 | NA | CAWRGQPNEKLFF | TGTGCCTGGAGGGGCCAGCCTAATGAAAAACTGTTTTTT
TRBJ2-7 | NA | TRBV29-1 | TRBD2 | CSVDSGSYEQYF | TGCAGCGTTGATAGCGGGAGCTACGAGCAGTACTTC
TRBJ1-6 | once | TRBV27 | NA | CASSPRTTYNSPLHF | TGTGCCAGCAGTCCCCGGACAACTTATAATTCACCCCTCCACTTT
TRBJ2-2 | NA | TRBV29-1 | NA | CSVYLSYGGELFF | TGCAGCGTCTACCTGTCTTATGGCGGGGAGCTGTTTTTT
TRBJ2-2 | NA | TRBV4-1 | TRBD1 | CASSQGSDRVPGELFF | TGCGCCAGCAGCCAAGGTTCGGACAGGGTACCCGGGGAGCTGTTTTTT
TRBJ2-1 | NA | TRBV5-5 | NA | CASSWDAAVNEQFF | TGTGCCAGCAGCTGGGATGCGGCGGTTAATGAGCAGTTCTTC
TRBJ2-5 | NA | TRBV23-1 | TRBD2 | CASSQSRQPGGGETQYF | TGCGCCAGCAGTCAATCCCGTCAGCCTGGGGGAGGGGAGACCCAGTACTTC
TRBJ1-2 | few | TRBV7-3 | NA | CASSLGTQFLRAYGYTF | TGTGCCAGCAGCTTAGGGACACAGTTCCTTAGGGCCTATGGCTACACCTTC
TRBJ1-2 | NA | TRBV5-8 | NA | CASSLRSPEGDGYTF | TGTGCCAGCAGCTTGAGGTCTCCTGAGGGGGATGGCTACACCTTC
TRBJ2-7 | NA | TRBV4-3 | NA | CASSEGLRATYEQYF | TGCGCCAGCAGCGAAGGATTAAGGGCCACCTACGAGCAGTACTTC
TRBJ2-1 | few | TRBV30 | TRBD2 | CAWSLGVGGNEQFF | TGTGCCTGGAGTTTGGGAGTGGGGGGGAATGAGCAGTTCTTC
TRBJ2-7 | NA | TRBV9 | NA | CASSVATGLSGEQYF | TGTGCCAGCAGCGTAGCGACCGGACTCTCGGGCGAGCAGTACTTC
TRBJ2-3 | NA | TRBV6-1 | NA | CAHEPGQSTDTQYF | TGTGCCCACGAGCCGGGACAAAGCACAGATACGCAGTATTTT
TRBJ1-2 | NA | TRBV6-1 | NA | CASSEFDANYGYTF | TGTGCCAGCAGTGAATTCGACGCTAACTATGGCTACACCTTC
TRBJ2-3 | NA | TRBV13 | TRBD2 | CASSIRGDNTDTQYF | TGTGCCAGCAGCATCCGGGGGGATAACACAGATACGCAGTATTTT
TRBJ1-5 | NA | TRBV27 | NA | CASSSDPNQPQHF | TGTGCCAGCAGTTCGGACCCAAATCAGCCCCAGCATTTT
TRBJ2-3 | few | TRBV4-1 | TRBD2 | CASSHKLATSTDTQYF | TGCGCCAGCAGCCACAAACTAGCGACTAGCACAGATACGCAGTATTTT
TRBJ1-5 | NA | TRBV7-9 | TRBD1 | CASSLGDSNQPQHF | TGTGCCAGCAGCTTGGGGGACAGTAATCAGCCCCAGCATTTT